This is a list of T cell receptor beta chains from one sample in a study of identical twins. One entry per CDR3 protein results from TCRdb running MiXCR on the 5' RACE reads. The sample lists some 240,000 distinct CDR3 sequences; about 9% were seen once. These same records also appear under a second study, on yellow fever vaccine responses in identical twins.

Specimen: CD8+ T cells sorted from blood. All receptors come from a woman younger than 35 in good health. Each CDR3 is given with its conserved first and last residue.

CDR3 length: 14; J gene: TRBJ2-7; V gene: TRBV27; CDR3 protein: CASSLSGQGNEQYF
CDR3 length: 14; J gene: TRBJ2-7; V gene: TRBV29-1; CDR3 protein: CSVEGRDSPYEQYF
CDR3 length: 14; J gene: TRBJ2-5; V gene: TRBV12-3/TRBV12-4; CDR3 protein: CASHDRGHTETQYF
CDR3 length: 15; J gene: TRBJ1-5; V gene: TRBV27; CDR3 protein: CASSPGSGNNQPQHF
CDR3 length: 16; J gene: TRBJ2-5; V gene: TRBV7-8; CDR3 protein: CASSFHRDRTKETQYF
CDR3 length: 12; J gene: TRBJ2-5; V gene: TRBV12-3/TRBV12-4; CDR3 protein: CASSGEEETQYF
CDR3 length: 15; J gene: TRBJ2-6; V gene: TRBV11-2; CDR3 protein: CASSLVPGQVNVLTF
CDR3 length: 15; J gene: TRBJ1-1; V gene: TRBV9; CDR3 protein: CASSHWDRADTEAFF
CDR3 length: 13; J gene: TRBJ2-1; V gene: TRBV7-9; CDR3 protein: CASSFVTGSEQFF
CDR3 length: 17; J gene: TRBJ2-1; V gene: TRBV6-2/TRBV6-3; CDR3 protein: CASSFRILATSYNEQFF
CDR3 length: 16; J gene: TRBJ2-2; V gene: TRBV2; CDR3 protein: CASSRDQVRRTGELFF
CDR3 length: 16; J gene: TRBJ2-5; V gene: TRBV10-3; CDR3 protein: CAIRNAGRGVQETQYF
CDR3 length: 13; J gene: TRBJ1-1; V gene: TRBV27; CDR3 protein: CASSLYMNTEAFF
CDR3 length: 13; J gene: TRBJ2-7; V gene: TRBV29-1; CDR3 protein: CSVVPGQGYEQYF
CDR3 length: 15; J gene: TRBJ2-7; V gene: TRBV20-1; CDR3 protein: CSARGVRAASYEQYF
CDR3 length: 15; J gene: TRBJ1-4; V gene: TRBV9; CDR3 protein: CASSPWTETNEKLFF
CDR3 length: 18; J gene: TRBJ2-2; V gene: TRBV11-1; CDR3 protein: CASSPIGLGGNKTGELFF